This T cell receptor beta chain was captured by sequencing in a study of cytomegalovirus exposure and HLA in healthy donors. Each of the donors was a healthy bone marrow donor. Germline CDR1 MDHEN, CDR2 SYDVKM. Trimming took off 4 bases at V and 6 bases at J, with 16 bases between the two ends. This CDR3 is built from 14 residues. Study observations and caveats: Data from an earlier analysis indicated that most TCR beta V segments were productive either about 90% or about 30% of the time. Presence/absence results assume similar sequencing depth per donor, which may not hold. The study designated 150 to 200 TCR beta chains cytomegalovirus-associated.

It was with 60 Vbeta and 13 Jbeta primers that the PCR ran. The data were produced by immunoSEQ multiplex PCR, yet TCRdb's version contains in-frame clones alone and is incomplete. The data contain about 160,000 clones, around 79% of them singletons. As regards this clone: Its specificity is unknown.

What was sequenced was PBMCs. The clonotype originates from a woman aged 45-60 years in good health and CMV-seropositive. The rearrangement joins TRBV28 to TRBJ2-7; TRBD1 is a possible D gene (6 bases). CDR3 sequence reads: CASSSPMNRVEQYF. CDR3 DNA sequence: TGTGCCAGCAGTTCCCCTATGAACAGGGTCGAGCAGTACTTC.